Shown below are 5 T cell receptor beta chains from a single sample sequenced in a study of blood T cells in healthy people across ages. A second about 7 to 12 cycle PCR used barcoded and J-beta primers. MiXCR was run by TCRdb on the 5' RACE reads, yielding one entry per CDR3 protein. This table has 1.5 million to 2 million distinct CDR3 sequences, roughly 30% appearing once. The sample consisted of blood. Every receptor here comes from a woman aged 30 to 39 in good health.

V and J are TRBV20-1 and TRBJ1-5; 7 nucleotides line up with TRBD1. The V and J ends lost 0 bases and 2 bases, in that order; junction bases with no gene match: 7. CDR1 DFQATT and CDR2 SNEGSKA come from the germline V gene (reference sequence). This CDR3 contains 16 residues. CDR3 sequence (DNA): TGCAGTGCTAGAGACCGACAGGGTGAACGCAATCAGCCCCAGCATTTT. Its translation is CSARDRQGERNQPQHF.

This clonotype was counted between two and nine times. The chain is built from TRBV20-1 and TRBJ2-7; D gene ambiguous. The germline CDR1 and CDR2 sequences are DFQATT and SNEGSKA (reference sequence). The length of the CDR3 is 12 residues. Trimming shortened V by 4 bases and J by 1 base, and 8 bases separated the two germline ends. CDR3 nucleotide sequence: TGCAGTGCTACCCCAAGATCCTACGAGCAGTACTTC. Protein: CSATPRSYEQYF.

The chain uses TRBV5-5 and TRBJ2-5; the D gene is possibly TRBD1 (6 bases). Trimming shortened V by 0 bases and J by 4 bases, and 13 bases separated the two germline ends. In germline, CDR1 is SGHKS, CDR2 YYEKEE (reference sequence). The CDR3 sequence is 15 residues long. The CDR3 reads CASSLAGDQGETQYF. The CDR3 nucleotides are TGTGCCAGCAGCTTGGCAGGGGACCAGGGAGAGACCCAGTACTTC.

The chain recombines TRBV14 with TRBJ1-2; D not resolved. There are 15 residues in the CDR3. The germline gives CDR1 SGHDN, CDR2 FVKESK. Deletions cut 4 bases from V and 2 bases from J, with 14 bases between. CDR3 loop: CASSPSTTGNYGYTF. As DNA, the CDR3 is TGTGCCAGCAGCCCAAGTACGACGGGGAACTATGGCTACACCTTC. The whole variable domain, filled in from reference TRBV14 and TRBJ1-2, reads EAGVTQFPSHSVIEKGQTVTLRCDPISGHDNLYWYRRVMGKEIKFLLHFVKESKQDESGMPNNRFLAERTGGTYSTLKVQPAELEDSGVYFCASSPSTTGNYGYTFGSGTRLTVV.

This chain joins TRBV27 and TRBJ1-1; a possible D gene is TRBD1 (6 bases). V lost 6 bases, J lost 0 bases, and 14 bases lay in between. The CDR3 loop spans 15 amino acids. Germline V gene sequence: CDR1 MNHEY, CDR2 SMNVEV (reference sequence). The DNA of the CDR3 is TGTGCCAGCAGCGTTAGGGGGAACATGAACACTGAAGCTTTCTTT. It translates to CASSVRGNMNTEAFF.